One sample yielded the 24 T cell receptor beta chains listed below, sequenced in a study of blood T cell repertoires in COVID-19. Only in-frame clones appear in the TCRdb table, and some are missing; sequencing was by immunoSEQ multiplex PCR. The sample has more than 85,000 clones, roughly 92% seen once; the top ten hold around 1.9%. The sample was peripheral blood. Receptor source: a woman between 45 and 60 years old with COVID-19, enrolled during active disease.

As for this clone: Relative to the germline gene, one junction end is altered; a read error may explain this. The chain recombines TRBV11-2 with TRBJ1-3; D call uncertain. The CDR3 has 14 residues. Germline V CDR1 and CDR2: SGHAT, FQNNGV. The CDR3 loop is CASSLGLPGNTIYF. The CDR3 bases are TGTGCAAGCAGCTTGGGCTTACCTGGAAACACCATATATTTT.

The chain is built from TRBV28 and TRBJ2-2; D ambiguous. The CDR3 loop spans 12 amino acids. In germline, CDR1 is MDHEN, CDR2 SYDVKM. Between the trimmed V and J ends, which lost 1 base and 5 bases, there was a span of 2 bases. CDR3 DNA sequence: TGTGCCAGCAGTTTATCGACCGGGGAGCTGTTTTTT. Translating gives CASSLSTGELFF. The full variable domain, with the rest looked up from reference TRBV28 and TRBJ2-2, is DVKVTQSSRYLVKRTGEKVFLECVQDMDHENMFWYRQDPGLGLRLIYFSYDVKMKEKGDIPEGYSVSREKKERFSLILESASTNQTSMYLCASSLSTGELFFGEGSRLTVL.

The chain carries TRBV6-7 and TRBJ1-5, with D possibly being TRBD1 (6 bases). TRBV6-7 is classed as an ORF, of uncertain function. V was cut by 6 bases and J by 2 bases, with 17 bases left in between. The CDR3 contains 16 residues. The DNA of the CDR3 is TGTGCCAGCAGCATAAAAAAGGGGGACGGCAATCAGCCCCAGCATTTT. Translated, it gives CASSIKKGDGNQPQHF.

The chain is built from TRBV6-1 and TRBJ1-1; D gene unclear. This CDR3 contains 13 residues. Trimming cost V 1 base and J 11 bases, with 14 bases left between them. Per the germline V gene, CDR1 is MNHNS and CDR2 is SASEGT. Here the CDR3 DNA reads TGTGCCAGCAGTGAAGAAGTGGGGAGGGAGGCTTTCTTT. It yields the protein CASSEEVGREAFF.

This rearrangement joins TRBV5-1 to TRBJ2-7, with TRBD1 as a possible D gene (5 bases). The CDR3 has 14 amino acids. V gave up 4 bases and J gave up 3 bases, with 14 bases separating them. Germline CDR1 and CDR2: SGHRS and YFSETQ. The CDR3 region is CASSRQGRGYEQYF. The CDR3, as DNA: TGCGCCAGCAGCCGGCAGGGAAGAGGCTACGAGCAGTACTTC.

The chain carries TRBV19 and TRBJ1-1, with 8 bases aligning to TRBD1. CDR1 and CDR2 from the germline V gene are LNHDA and SQIVND (reference sequence). This CDR3 contains 13 residues. The J segment lost 7 bases and the V segment lost 4 bases, leaving 5 bases of the junction unmatched. CDR3 protein: CASSRGQAFEAFF. CDR3 in DNA: TGTGCCAGTAGTAGGGGACAGGCATTTGAAGCTTTCTTT.

This rearrangement joins TRBV6-2 or TRBV6-3 to TRBJ1-2; D possibly corresponds to TRBD1 (5 bases). Germline V gene sequence: CDR1 MNHEY, CDR2 SVGEGT. Trimming removed 4 bases from V and 2 bases from J, with 14 bases in between. The CDR3 is 15 residues long. CDR3 protein: CASSSVLQGNYGYTF. The CDR3, as DNA: TGTGCCAGCAGTTCCGTCCTCCAGGGAAACTATGGCTACACCTTC.

This sequence joins TRBV6-2 or TRBV6-3 and TRBJ1-5; D is possibly TRBD1 (6 bases). CDR3 length: 16 amino acids. V lost 5 bases to trimming and J lost 4 bases, with 18 bases between them. CDR1 and CDR2 (germline): MNHEY, SVGEGT. CDR3 in amino acids: CASSTRLDSTNQPQHF. CDR3 in DNA: TGTGCCAGCAGTACACGATTGGACAGTACAAATCAGCCCCAGCATTTT.

This rearrangement joins TRBV29-1 to TRBJ2-5; TRBD1 matches 9 bases. The germline CDR1 and CDR2 sequences are SQVTM and ANQGSEA. This CDR3 has 13 amino acids. Unmatched junction bases numbered 6, after V lost 4 bases and J lost 6 bases. CDR3 coding DNA: TGCAGCGTTGTTGACAGGGGGATACAGACCCAGTACTTC. Translating gives CSVVDRGIQTQYF.

The chain couples TRBV20-1 to TRBJ2-7; D may be TRBD1 (6 bases). Trimming shortened V by 5 bases and J by 6 bases, and 11 bases separated the two germline ends. The germline V gene has CDR1 DFQATT and CDR2 SNEGSKA (reference sequence). CDR3 size: 11 residues. The CDR3 reads CSALTGLEQYF. CDR3 DNA sequence: TGCAGTGCTCTCACAGGGCTCGAGCAGTACTTC.

This rearrangement joins TRBV4-1 to TRBJ1-1; perhaps TRBD1 as D (6 bases). Looked up from germline, CDR1 is MGHRA and CDR2 is YSYEKL. The CDR3 totals 15 residues. The germline V and J ends were trimmed by 1 base and 1 base, with 10 bases remaining between them. The CDR3 loop is CASSQGLGANTEAFF. As DNA, the CDR3 is TGCGCCAGCAGCCAAGGGTTGGGGGCGAACACTGAAGCTTTCTTT.

V and J are TRBV11-2 and TRBJ1-4; D perhaps matches TRBD1 (5 bases). The CDR3 consists of 15 residues. The V end lost 5 bases, the J end lost 6 bases, and 16 bases lay between the germline ends. Germline values: CDR1 SGHAT, CDR2 FQNNGV. CDR3 protein: CASSVRRGTDEKLFF. CDR3 nucleotide sequence: TGTGCCAGCAGCGTGAGAAGAGGGACTGATGAAAAACTGTTTTTT.

V is TRBV6-2 or TRBV6-3 and J is TRBJ2-1; 9 positions match TRBD2. With V trimmed by 4 bases and J by 7 bases, 5 bases remained unmatched. The CDR3 runs to 14 residues. In germline, CDR1 is MNHEY, CDR2 SVGEGT. The CDR3 here is CASSSLAGENEQFF. In DNA form, the CDR3 reads TGTGCCAGCAGTTCTTTAGCGGGGGAGAATGAGCAGTTCTTC.

The chain joins TRBV5-5 to TRBJ2-7; 8 bases match TRBD1. J gave up 6 bases and V 2 bases, and 7 bases lay outside the gene matches. The CDR3 is 14 residues long. The germline CDR1 and CDR2 sequences are SGHKS and YYEKEE (reference sequence). The CDR3 reads CASSLGTGVGEQYF. CDR3 DNA sequence: TGTGCCAGCAGCTTAGGGACAGGAGTGGGCGAGCAGTACTTC.

The chain has TRBV6-4 and TRBJ2-4; D gene ambiguous. Germline-derived CDR1 and CDR2 are MRHNA and SNTAGT. Trimming stripped 8 bases from V and 2 bases from J, with 16 bases between. The CDR3 length is 15 residues. The CDR3 bases are TGTGCCAGCGCTCGAGAGGCCCGGTCCAAAAACATTCAGTACTTC. Translating it yields CASAREARSKNIQYF.

The chain joins TRBV2 to TRBJ1-1; D is unresolved. CDR1 and CDR2 (germline): SNHLY, FYNNEI. The CDR3 runs to 14 residues. V lost 4 bases and J lost 0, with 9 bases in between. The CDR3 bases are TGTGCCAGCAGTGGGCGGGGTTTGAACACTGAAGCTTTCTTT. Translated: CASSGRGLNTEAFF.

This clone is a singleton in its sample. The rearrangement joins TRBV19 to TRBJ1-6, with D uncertain. V lost 3 bases to trimming and J lost 5 bases, with 5 bases between them. Per germline, CDR1 LNHDA and CDR2 SQIVND (reference sequence). The CDR3 is made up of 13 amino acids. Written as DNA, the CDR3 is TGTGCCAGTAGTATGTCAAATAATTCACCCCTCCACTTT. It codes for CASSMSNNSPLHF.

The chain carries TRBV7-8 and TRBJ1-1; 10 bases fit TRBD1. Losses at the gene ends were 3 bases for V and 5 bases for J; bases not matched to a gene: 12. This CDR3 has 17 amino acids. Germline V gene lookup returns CDR1 SGHVS and CDR2 FQNEAQ. In DNA, the CDR3 is TGTGCCAGCAGCTTTCCCGGGACAGGGGAGATAAGAACTGAAGCTTTCTTT. It yields the protein CASSFPGTGEIRTEAFF.

This chain links TRBV21-1 with TRBJ2-1; the table's D gene call, TRBD2, was not cross checked with the DNA. TRBV21-1 is given as a pseudogene. The CDR3 is 16 residues long. Here the CDR3 reads CASSKVGDYPYNEQFF. In DNA, the CDR3 is TGTGCCAGCAGCAAAGTTGGGGACTACCCTTACAATGAGCAGTTCTTC.

The V call is TRBV4-1, the J call TRBJ2-5; a possible D gene is TRBD1 (6 bases). CDR3 size: 14 residues. V was pared by 0 bases and J by 4 bases, with 9 bases between. In germline, CDR1 is MGHRA, CDR2 YSYEKL. Here the CDR3 reads CASSQENRAETQYF. DNA for the CDR3: TGCGCCAGCAGCCAAGAAAACAGGGCAGAGACCCAGTACTTC.

The chain links TRBV7-2 to TRBJ2-7; 9 positions match TRBD1. Germline CDR1 reads SGHTA; CDR2 reads FQGNSA. After removal of 4 bases from V and 2 bases from J, the junction contained 3 bases not matched to a gene. The CDR3 totals 14 residues. CDR3 amino acids: CASSSGTGPYEQYF. The DNA of the CDR3 is TGTGCCAGCAGCTCCGGGACAGGGCCCTACGAGCAGTACTTC.

This clone has just one count. DNA for the CDR3: TGTGCCAGCAGCCCCAAGGACAGAAACTTGGTGGATGAGTGCTACACCTTC. This codes for CASSPKDRNLVDECYTF. J is TRBJ1-2 and V is TRBV5-5; D is perhaps TRBD1 (6 bases). Per the germline V gene, CDR1 is SGHKS and CDR2 is YYEKEE (reference sequence). V was trimmed by 4 bases and J by 9 bases, leaving 28 bases between them. This CDR3 contains 17 residues.

This clone was seen only once. The CDR3 sequence: CASQGAEANYGYTF. DNA of the CDR3: TGTGCCAGCCAGGGGGCGGAGGCTAACTATGGCTACACCTTC. The chain links TRBV5-5 to TRBJ1-2, with 8 bases that match TRBD1. Germline loops: CDR1 SGHKS, CDR2 YYEKEE (reference sequence). This CDR3 is built from 14 residues. V was clipped by 7 bases and J by 0 bases; unmatched bases: 5.

The chain recombines TRBV7-2 with TRBJ2-2, with 8 bases aligning to TRBD2. The V gene end was trimmed by 5 bases and the J gene end by 7 bases; junction bases not matched to a gene: 6. Germline V lookup: CDR1 SGHTA, CDR2 FQGNSA. The CDR3 has 14 residues. The CDR3 is CASSPLAVVGELFF. The CDR3 DNA reads TGTGCCAGCAGCCCACTAGCGGTGGTCGGGGAGCTGTTTTTT.